A single sample gave rise to the 10 T cell receptor beta chains below, sequenced in a study of cytomegalovirus exposure and HLA in healthy donors. Primers for the PCR totalled 60 Vbeta and 13 Jbeta. This table comes from immunoSEQ multiplex PCR, and its TCRdb copy is limited to in-frame clones, with some not included. The sample carries approximately 110,000 clones, 74% recorded once. Material: PBMCs. The origin of the receptors is a man aged 50 to 60 in good health and CMV-seropositive.

For the CDR3, the DNA is TGTGCCATCAGTGATACTATAGGGACAGGGATCGGCTACACCTTC. Its protein is CAISDTIGTGIGYTF. The V call is TRBV10-3, the J call TRBJ1-2, with 9 positions matching TRBD1. The CDR3 runs 15 residues. Germline loops: CDR1 ENHRY, CDR2 SYGVKD. Trimming removed 3 bases from V and 8 bases from J; junction bases left unmatched: 10.

This clone has a handful of counts. The J gene is TRBJ2-7, the V gene TRBV6-5; 12 nucleotides agree with TRBD2. The CDR3 runs 16 residues. Germline CDR1 and CDR2: MNHEY and SVGAGI. V was pared by 4 bases and J by 0 bases, with 4 bases of the junction left unmatched. CDR3 amino acids: CASSLWTSGASYEQYF. CDR3 nucleotides: TGTGCCAGCAGTTTATGGACTAGCGGGGCCTCCTACGAGCAGTACTTC.

The chain uses TRBV11-2 and TRBJ2-1, with 9 nucleotides matching TRBD2. Per germline, CDR1 SGHAT and CDR2 FQNNGV. The V and J ends lost 3 bases and 0 bases, in that order; junction bases with no gene match: 3. This CDR3 comprises 16 residues. Written as DNA, the CDR3 is TGTGCCAGCAGCTTGACTAGCGGAGGCTCCTACAATGAGCAGTTCTTC. As protein: CASSLTSGGSYNEQFF.

V gene TRBV13 combines with J gene TRBJ1-3; tentatively, D is TRBD1 (6 bases). CDR1 and CDR2 from the germline V gene are PRHDT and FYEKMQ (reference sequence). CDR3 length: 14 amino acids. V was clipped by 5 bases and J by 6 bases, with 14 bases between them. The CDR3 nucleotides are TGTGCCAGCAGCCGACAGGATTTAGAAAACACCATATATTTT. Translated: CASSRQDLENTIYF.

This chain connects TRBV12-5 to TRBJ2-1, with D tentatively TRBD2 (6 bases). The CDR3 sequence is 14 residues long. Germline CDR1 and CDR2: LGHNT and FRNRAP. V lost 5 bases and J 0 bases, leaving 8 bases between the germline ends. CDR3 amino acids: CASGQGGSYNEQFF. Here the CDR3 DNA reads TGTGCTAGTGGTCAGGGAGGCTCCTACAATGAGCAGTTCTTC.

The V gene is TRBV28, the J gene TRBJ1-1, with D perhaps matching TRBD1 (6 bases). V lost 4 bases and J 8 bases, leaving 17 bases between the germline ends. The CDR3 is 14 residues long. Germline CDR1 MDHEN, CDR2 SYDVKM. The CDR3 DNA reads TGTGCCAGCAGTTCACAGGGCACCGGTTTGGAAGCTTTCTTT. This sequence encodes CASSSQGTGLEAFF.

The genes are TRBV25-1 and TRBJ1-6; D may be TRBD1 (5 bases). CDR1 is MGHDK and CDR2 is SYGVNS in the germline V gene. There are 16 residues in the CDR3. V was shortened by 8 bases and J by 5 bases, with 19 bases between the two germline ends. The CDR3 bases are TGTGCCAGCTCGAAAGGGGTCCTAATTAATAATTCACCCCTCCACTTT. This sequence encodes CASSKGVLINNSPLHF.

This clone has more than one count but fewer than ten. The chain joins TRBV5-8 to TRBJ2-1, with 10 positions matching TRBD2. CDR3 length: 15 residues. CDR1 is SGHTS, CDR2 YDEGEE, per germline. J was trimmed by 9 bases and V by 4 bases; bases with no gene match: 10. The DNA for the CDR3 is TGTGCCAGCAGCCCTCAGCGGGGGGGAGACGGTGAGCAGTTCTTC. It codes for CASSPQRGGDGEQFF.

This clone was detected once. The chain carries TRBV27 and TRBJ1-1; D perhaps matches TRBD1 (5 bases). Between the trimmed V and J ends, which lost 8 bases and 2 bases, there was a span of 12 bases. CDR3 size: 13 residues. The germline V gene encodes CDR1 MNHEY and CDR2 SMNVEV (reference sequence). The CDR3 sequence is CASRWGENTEAFF. DNA of the CDR3: TGTGCCAGCCGGTGGGGGGAAAACACTGAAGCTTTCTTT.

In nucleotides, the CDR3 is TGTGCCAGCTCACCCCCGACAGGGATAGGCTATGGCTACACCTTC. Translated, it gives CASSPPTGIGYGYTF. This chain connects TRBV18 to TRBJ1-2, with 7 bases matching TRBD1. The CDR3 runs to 15 residues. The V gene's germline CDR1 is KGHSH and CDR2 LQKENI. V lost 3 bases, J lost 4 bases, and 8 bases stayed unmatched.